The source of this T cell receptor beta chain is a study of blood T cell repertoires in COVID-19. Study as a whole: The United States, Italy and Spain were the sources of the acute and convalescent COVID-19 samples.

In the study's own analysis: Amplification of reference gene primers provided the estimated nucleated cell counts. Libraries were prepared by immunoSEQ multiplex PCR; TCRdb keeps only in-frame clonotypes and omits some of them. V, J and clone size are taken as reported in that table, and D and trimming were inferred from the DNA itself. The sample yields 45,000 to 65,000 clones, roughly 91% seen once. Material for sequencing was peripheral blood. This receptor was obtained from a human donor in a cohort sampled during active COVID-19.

The chain's CDR3 is CASSLVGQFEAFF. CDR3 DNA sequence: TGTGCCAGCAGTTTAGTTGGACAGTTTGAAGCTTTCTTT. This rearrangement joins TRBV12-3 or TRBV12-4 to TRBJ1-1; possibly TRBD1 for D (6 bases). V lost 1 base and J 7 bases, leaving 10 bases between the germline ends. The CDR3 extends over 13 amino acids.